A selection of T cell receptor beta chains follows, all from one sample in a study of breast tumors, draining lymph nodes, adjacent tissues. In TCRdb, the multiplex PCR reads were re-called with MiXCR into one record per CDR3 protein. The sample has around 250,000 distinct CDR3 sequences; under 35% are singletons. Sequenced input: axillary lymph node tissue. The receptor set was obtained from a female donor with breast cancer. Some clones in this sample may be carry-over from other donors' samples. Both conserved end residues are part of each CDR3. The order of the fields is CDR3 protein, CDR3 DNA, V gene, J gene, D gene, clone size. The D gene is left open where the match is weak. Only part of the rows carry a size: once, few, many, or a class if the clone is expanded.

CDR3 protein: CASSLAEGIQETQYF
CDR3 DNA: TGTGCCAGCAGCTTAGCGGAGGGAATACAAGAGACCCAGTACTTC
V gene: TRBV7-9
J gene: TRBJ2-5
D gene: NA
clone size: once

CDR3 protein: CSARGGDGTMTSYEQYF
CDR3 DNA: TGCAGTGCACGAGGAGGGGACGGAACGATGACTTCCTACGAGCAGTACTTC
V gene: TRBV20-1
J gene: TRBJ2-7
D gene: NA
clone size: many

CDR3 protein: CASSTGQGGQPQHF
CDR3 DNA: TGTGCCAGCAGCACTGGACAGGGTGGGCAGCCCCAGCATTTT
V gene: TRBV7-3
J gene: TRBJ1-5
D gene: TRBD1
clone size: NA

CDR3 protein: CASSNPGLAGVIDTQYF
CDR3 DNA: TGTGCCAGCAGCAATCCGGGACTAGCGGGAGTGATAGATACGCAGTATTTT
V gene: TRBV7-9
J gene: TRBJ2-3
D gene: TRBD2
clone size: NA

CDR3 protein: CATSRAAGSSYEQYF
CDR3 DNA: TGTGCCACCAGCAGAGCAGCCGGGAGCTCCTACGAGCAGTACTTC
V gene: TRBV15
J gene: TRBJ2-7
D gene: NA
clone size: many

CDR3 protein: CASSAGQLYGYTF
CDR3 DNA: TGTGCCAGCAGCGCGGGACAGCTCTATGGCTACACCTTC
V gene: TRBV11-3
J gene: TRBJ1-2
D gene: TRBD1
clone size: NA

CDR3 protein: CASGALAGGRETQYF
CDR3 DNA: TGTGCTAGTGGTGCTCTAGCGGGAGGACGGGAGACCCAGTACTTC
V gene: TRBV12-5
J gene: TRBJ2-5
D gene: TRBD2
clone size: many

CDR3 protein: CASTYTRNNEQFF
CDR3 DNA: TGTGCCAGCACGTATACCAGGAACAATGAGCAGTTCTTC
V gene: TRBV2
J gene: TRBJ2-1
D gene: NA
clone size: many

CDR3 protein: CASSTGTGNTIYF
CDR3 DNA: TGTGCCAGTAGTACCGGGACTGGAAACACCATATATTTT
V gene: TRBV19
J gene: TRBJ1-3
D gene: NA
clone size: many

CDR3 protein: CATSSPPQGYEQYF
CDR3 DNA: TGTGCCACCAGCAGCCCCCCCCAGGGTTACGAGCAGTACTTC
V gene: TRBV15
J gene: TRBJ2-7
D gene: NA
clone size: NA

CDR3 protein: CASSLDVDTDTQYF
CDR3 DNA: TGTGCCAGCAGCTTAGATGTAGACACAGATACGCAGTATTTT
V gene: TRBV11-3
J gene: TRBJ2-3
D gene: NA
clone size: many

CDR3 protein: CASSYSTSGIYEQYF
CDR3 DNA: TGTGCCAGCAGTTACTCTACTAGCGGGATCTACGAGCAGTACTTC
V gene: TRBV6-2/TRBV6-3
J gene: TRBJ2-7
D gene: TRBD2
clone size: NA

CDR3 protein: CSVTGTSSPLHF
CDR3 DNA: TGCAGCGTAACAGGGACATCTTCACCCCTCCACTTT
V gene: TRBV29-1
J gene: TRBJ1-6
D gene: NA
clone size: NA

CDR3 protein: CASSLRADNEQFF
CDR3 DNA: TGTGCCAGCAGCTTACGGGCCGACAATGAGCAGTTCTTC
V gene: TRBV7-8
J gene: TRBJ2-1
D gene: NA
clone size: NA

CDR3 protein: CASSLAGLAGSEQYF
CDR3 DNA: TGTGCCAGCAGCTTAGCAGGACTAGCGGGGTCCGAGCAGTACTTC
V gene: TRBV7-6
J gene: TRBJ2-7
D gene: TRBD2
clone size: NA

CDR3 protein: CASSPRDRNEQFF
CDR3 DNA: TGTGCCAGTAGCCCCCGGGATCGGAATGAGCAGTTCTTC
V gene: TRBV19
J gene: TRBJ2-1
D gene: NA
clone size: many

CDR3 protein: CASSMVGDSSEKLFF
CDR3 DNA: TGTGCCAGTAGTATGGTGGGCGACAGCTCTGAAAAACTGTTTTTT
V gene: TRBV19
J gene: TRBJ1-4
D gene: NA
clone size: NA

CDR3 protein: CSARGLAGGTDTQYF
CDR3 DNA: TGCAGTGCTAGAGGTCTAGCGGGGGGCACAGATACGCAGTATTTT
V gene: TRBV20-1
J gene: TRBJ2-3
D gene: TRBD2
clone size: many

CDR3 protein: CSARDSGAGNEKLFF
CDR3 DNA: TGCAGTGCTAGAGATAGTGGGGCGGGGAATGAAAAACTGTTTTTT
V gene: TRBV20-1
J gene: TRBJ1-4
D gene: NA
clone size: many

CDR3 protein: CASSAGRVGNEQFF
CDR3 DNA: TGTGCCAGCAGCGCTGGACGGGTGGGGAATGAGCAGTTCTTC
V gene: TRBV7-3
J gene: TRBJ2-1
D gene: NA
clone size: many

CDR3 protein: CASSQDAGTANEKLFF
CDR3 DNA: TGCGCCAGCAGCCAAGATGCCGGAACAGCTAATGAAAAACTGTTTTTT
V gene: TRBV4-3
J gene: TRBJ1-4
D gene: NA
clone size: NA

CDR3 protein: CSARKAGVSTDTQYF
CDR3 DNA: TGCAGTGCTAGGAAAGCGGGAGTTAGCACAGATACGCAGTATTTT
V gene: TRBV20-1
J gene: TRBJ2-3
D gene: TRBD2
clone size: many

CDR3 protein: CASSPLGGNEQFF
CDR3 DNA: TGTGCCAGCAGCCCCCTTGGTGGCAATGAGCAGTTCTTC
V gene: TRBV14
J gene: TRBJ2-1
D gene: NA
clone size: many

CDR3 protein: CASSLKGLLGTGSLQHF
CDR3 DNA: TGTGCCAGCAGCTTAAAGGGCCTCCTCGGGACAGGGTCTCTCCAGCATTTT
V gene: TRBV7-3
J gene: TRBJ1-5
D gene: TRBD1
clone size: NA

CDR3 protein: CSTYRGNYNEQFF
CDR3 DNA: TGCAGCACCTACAGGGGGAATTACAATGAGCAGTTCTTC
V gene: TRBV29-1
J gene: TRBJ2-1
D gene: TRBD1
clone size: NA

CDR3 protein: CASSRGTAAEQYF
CDR3 DNA: TGTGCCAGCAGTCGCGGGACAGCCGCCGAGCAGTACTTC
V gene: TRBV7-9
J gene: TRBJ2-7
D gene: NA
clone size: many

CDR3 protein: CASSGERGDTQYF
CDR3 DNA: TGTGCCAGCAGTGGAGAGCGGGGAGATACGCAGTATTTT
V gene: TRBV2
J gene: TRBJ2-3
D gene: TRBD2
clone size: many

CDR3 protein: CASSTGTAAGKLFF
CDR3 DNA: TGTGCCAGCAGTACCGGGACAGCGGCTGGGAAACTGTTTTTT
V gene: TRBV28
J gene: TRBJ1-4
D gene: TRBD1
clone size: many

CDR3 protein: CSASADRTNGYTF
CDR3 DNA: TGCAGTGCTAGTGCAGATAGAACCAATGGCTACACCTTC
V gene: TRBV20-1
J gene: TRBJ1-2
D gene: NA
clone size: NA

CDR3 protein: CASTNGWVRNTEAFF
CDR3 DNA: TGTGCCAGCACTAACGGGTGGGTAAGGAACACTGAAGCTTTCTTT
V gene: TRBV5-6
J gene: TRBJ1-1
D gene: NA
clone size: NA

CDR3 protein: CANNLYEQYF
CDR3 DNA: TGTGCCAACAACCTCTACGAGCAGTACTTC
V gene: TRBV6-6
J gene: TRBJ2-7
D gene: NA
clone size: many

CDR3 protein: CATSRDNPRQGQETQYF
CDR3 DNA: TGTGCCACCAGCAGAGATAATCCCCGACAGGGCCAAGAGACCCAGTACTTC
V gene: TRBV15
J gene: TRBJ2-5
D gene: TRBD1
clone size: many

CDR3 protein: CASSNRPSHRDVQETQYF
CDR3 DNA: TGTGCCAGCAGCAATCGCCCTAGCCACAGGGATGTCCAAGAGACCCAGTACTTC
V gene: TRBV7-2
J gene: TRBJ2-5
D gene: NA
clone size: many

CDR3 protein: CASSSQGINEQYF
CDR3 DNA: TGTGCCAGCAGCTCACAGGGTATCAACGAGCAGTACTTC
V gene: TRBV7-9
J gene: TRBJ2-7
D gene: NA
clone size: many

CDR3 protein: CASSPGLADSYEQYF
CDR3 DNA: TGTGCCAGCAGCCCGGGACTAGCGGACTCCTACGAGCAGTACTTC
V gene: TRBV3-1
J gene: TRBJ2-7
D gene: TRBD2
clone size: few

CDR3 protein: CASSWGQGARGTQYF
CDR3 DNA: TGTGCCAGCAGCTGGGGACAGGGGGCGCGGGGGACCCAGTACTTC
V gene: TRBV11-2
J gene: TRBJ2-5
D gene: TRBD1
clone size: many

CDR3 protein: CASSRQGLNEKLFF
CDR3 DNA: TGCGCCAGCAGCAGACAGGGCCTTAATGAAAAACTGTTTTTT
V gene: TRBV5-1
J gene: TRBJ1-4
D gene: TRBD1
clone size: many

CDR3 protein: CASSLAGGPKELFF
CDR3 DNA: TGCGCCAGCAGCTTGGCGGGGGGGCCGAAGGAGCTGTTTTTT
V gene: TRBV5-1
J gene: TRBJ2-2
D gene: TRBD2
clone size: many

CDR3 protein: CASRASGGNTGELFF
CDR3 DNA: TGTGCCAGTAGGGCTAGCGGGGGGAACACCGGGGAGCTGTTTTTT
V gene: TRBV19
J gene: TRBJ2-2
D gene: TRBD2
clone size: many

CDR3 protein: CASSEGSTDYNEQFF
CDR3 DNA: TGTGCCAGCAGTGAAGGTTCCACGGACTACAATGAGCAGTTCTTC
V gene: TRBV6-1
J gene: TRBJ2-1
D gene: NA
clone size: few

CDR3 protein: CASSFLGPTNTEAFF
CDR3 DNA: TGTGCCAGCAGTTTCCTAGGGCCTACGAACACTGAAGCTTTCTTT
V gene: TRBV6-6
J gene: TRBJ1-1
D gene: NA
clone size: NA

CDR3 protein: CATSEPKGVANTGELFF
CDR3 DNA: TGTGCCACCAGTGAGCCTAAGGGGGTGGCGAACACCGGGGAGCTGTTTTTT
V gene: TRBV24-1
J gene: TRBJ2-2
D gene: NA
clone size: NA

CDR3 protein: CASSPRLDRNEQFF
CDR3 DNA: TGTGCCAGCAGTCCGAGACTTGATAGGAATGAGCAGTTCTTC
V gene: TRBV28
J gene: TRBJ2-1
D gene: NA
clone size: few

CDR3 protein: CAGSPRGTSYNEPFF
CDR3 DNA: TGTGCCGGCTCACCGCGCGGGACTAGTTACAATGAGCCGTTCTTC
V gene: TRBV9
J gene: TRBJ2-1
D gene: TRBD2
clone size: NA